These 10 T cell receptor beta chains originate from one sample sequenced in a study of cytomegalovirus exposure and HLA in healthy donors. PCR amplification relied on 60 Vbeta primers (plus 13 Jbeta primers). Assay used: immunoSEQ multiplex PCR; TCRdb lists only in-frame clones, some missing. The data show roughly 120,000 clones, over 60% seen once. Sequencing was carried out using PBMCs. These receptors all come from a human donor in good health.

J is TRBJ1-3 and V is TRBV5-1; D unresolved. Trimming removed 0 bases from V and 0 bases from J, with 10 bases in between. The CDR3 length is 16 residues. Germline V gene sequence: CDR1 SGHRS, CDR2 YFSETQ. As DNA, the CDR3 is TGCGCCAGCAGCTTGGGGTTGGCGGTCTCTGGAAACACCATATATTTT. This codes for CASSLGLAVSGNTIYF.

The V and J genes are TRBV28 and TRBJ1-5, with a tentative D call TRBD1 (5 bases). This CDR3 is built from 15 residues. Trimming removed 5 bases from V and 1 base from J, with 12 bases in between. In germline, CDR1 is MDHEN, CDR2 SYDVKM. This CDR3 reads CASSPTSGSNQPQHF. As DNA, the CDR3 is TGTGCCAGCAGTCCAACTTCAGGGAGCAATCAGCCCCAGCATTTT.

The chain links TRBV2 to TRBJ1-2; D is unresolved. The CDR3 extends over 13 amino acids. Germline CDR1 and CDR2: SNHLY and FYNNEI. The V end lost 3 bases, the J end lost 4 bases, and 9 bases lay between the germline ends. CDR3 protein: CASSDRPTYGYTF. The CDR3 DNA reads TGTGCCAGCAGTGACAGGCCAACCTATGGCTACACCTTC.

The chain has TRBV19 and TRBJ2-7; TRBD2 agrees at 7 bases. The germline V gene encodes CDR1 LNHDA and CDR2 SQIVND (reference sequence). This CDR3 is 15 amino acids long. V lost 5 bases, J lost 4 bases, and 11 bases stayed unmatched. The CDR3 sequence: CASSATGGWVYEQYF. CDR3 nucleotide sequence: TGTGCCAGTAGTGCAACGGGGGGATGGGTTTACGAGCAGTACTTC.

This chain uses TRBV6-4 with TRBJ2-7; 8 bases line up with TRBD1. Germline V gene lookup returns CDR1 MRHNA and CDR2 SNTAGT. The J segment lost 13 bases and the V segment lost 10 bases, leaving 6 bases of the junction unmatched. The CDR3 has 9 residues. The CDR3 nucleotides are TGTGCCACCGTGGGACAGGACTACTTC. It codes for CATVGQDYF.

The chain joins TRBV6-5 to TRBJ1-4; no definite D call. V lost 2 bases and J 3 bases, leaving 10 bases between the germline ends. CDR1 is MNHEY, CDR2 SVGAGI, per germline. The CDR3 contains 15 residues. The DNA for the CDR3 is TGTGCCAGCAGTTACCGAGGGTGGGCTAATGAAAAACTGTTTTTT. This codes for CASSYRGWANEKLFF.

This rearrangement joins TRBV13 to TRBJ1-1; possible D gene TRBD1, 6 bases. Germline values: CDR1 PRHDT, CDR2 FYEKMQ (reference sequence). Trimming removed 6 bases from V and 10 bases from J, with 18 bases in between. This CDR3 contains 13 residues. CDR3 loop: CASSYRTDEAAFF. The CDR3 DNA reads as TGTGCCAGCAGTTACAGGACAGATGAGGCAGCTTTCTTT.

This clone was detected a few times. This chain joins TRBV2 and TRBJ1-1; D unresolved. With 7 bases removed from V and 1 base from J, the gap between germline ends came to 4 bases. Germline values: CDR1 SNHLY, CDR2 FYNNEI. The length of the CDR3 is 11 residues. CDR3 region: CASTENTEAFF. For the CDR3, the DNA is TGTGCCAGCACAGAGAACACTGAAGCTTTCTTT.

The genes are TRBV6-5 and TRBJ2-7; D might be TRBD2 (6 bases). The CDR3 length is 14 residues. V lost 11 bases to trimming and J lost 3 bases, with 20 bases between them. CDR1 is MNHEY, CDR2 SVGAGI, per germline. The chain's CDR3 is CASRPSGPSYEQYF. DNA for the CDR3: TGTGCCTCTCGCCCCAGCGGGCCTAGCTACGAGCAGTACTTC.

The chain recombines TRBV9 with TRBJ1-1; D unresolved. Germline loops: CDR1 SGDLS, CDR2 YYNGEE. V lost 0 bases and J 11 bases, leaving 29 bases between the germline ends. The CDR3 runs 18 residues. CDR3 sequence (DNA): TGTGCCAGCAGCGTAGAACCCGGGATCCCTACTGCCCCCGGTCAGGCTTTCTTT. Translation gives CASSVEPGIPTAPGQAFF. Drawing the rest from reference TRBV9 and TRBJ1-1, the complete variable domain is DSGVTQTPKHLITATGQRVTLRCSPRSGDLSVYWYQQSLDQGLQFLIQYYNGEERAKGNILERFSAQQFPDLHSELNLSSLELGDSALYFCASSVEPGIPTAPGQAFFGQGTRLTVV.